Sequencing of this TCR beta chain was carried out in a study of T cells in localized non-small cell lung cancer. Trimming stripped 1 base from V and 6 bases from J, with 18 bases between. Germline values: CDR1 SGHDN, CDR2 FVKESK. The CDR3 runs 16 residues. Some clones are missing from TCRdb's copy, which holds only in-frame ones; the method was immunoSEQ multiplex PCR. The sample has roughly 1,200 clones, about 31% seen once. V usage is TRBV14 and J usage is TRBJ2-5; no clear D gene. The clonotype comes from a male donor aged 60 or over with stage I squamous cell lung carcinoma. The sample was normal lung tissue next to the tumor, taken before any cancer treatment. CDR3 in amino acids: CASSQAELYAPKTQYF. In nucleotides, the CDR3 is TGTGCCAGCAGCCAAGCCGAACTATATGCCCCAAAGACCCAGTACTTC.